The present TCR beta chain was sequenced within a study of CD8+ T cells in alopecia areata. Study as a whole: Each of the treated patients was given oral tofacitinib, 5 to 10 mg twice daily, for moderate-to-severe alopecia areata. Overall study findings and caveats: One nonresponder leaves baseline CD8+ expansion's link to response uncertain.

This clone occurred a few times. Its antigen is as yet unknown. CDR3 size: 14 residues. CDR1 and CDR2 from the germline V gene are SNHLY and FYNNEI. Trimming shortened V by 7 bases and J by 8 bases, and 17 bases separated the two germline ends. Indicated treatment: oral pan-JAK inhibitor, 5-10 mg twice daily. Isolated RNA was reverse transcribed into cDNA used as the sequencing template. Measured with immunoSEQ multiplex PCR; TCRdb has only the in-frame clones, and not every one. The table includes over 150,000 clones, roughly three fifths detected once. This receptor was obtained from a human donor with alopecia areata. Sequencing used CD4+ T cells sorted from blood, obtained at week 4, from a patient treated with tofacitinib. The chain has TRBV2 and TRBJ1-4; D perhaps matches TRBD1 (6 bases). The DNA for the CDR3 is TGTGCCAGCACCGAGACAGGCGGTGGCGAAAAACTGTTTTTT. Translated: CASTETGGGEKLFF.